This T cell receptor beta chain was sequenced in a study of a mutant IDH1 vaccine in newly diagnosed glioma. The wider study: Previous care, which was radiotherapy, temozolomide, or both, most often involved both. At week 47 came visit V13, while visit V12 had come at week 35. Points from the study as a whole: Pseudoprogression looked unconnected to shifts in top peripheral T cell clonotypes.

Profiled with immunoSEQ multiplex PCR; TCRdb holds only in-frame clones, not every one. The repertoire has about 94,000 clones, roughly 86% of them found once; the top ten carry approximately 0.8%. Note on this clone: Its matching antigen is unknown.

Described time point: week 47, end of study. Vaccine doses each comprised 300 ug of mutant IDH1 20-mer peptide, with topical imiquimod. The sequencing used PBMCs, collected from a glioma patient whose treatment included an IDH1 peptide vaccine. This sequence originates from a woman aged 45-59 years with glioma.

CDR3 DNA sequence: TGTGCCAGCAGCGGGTTGCTGGGGGTCGAGCAGTACTTC. Encoded protein: CASSGLLGVEQYF. The chain carries TRBV7-9 and TRBJ2-7, with D perhaps being TRBD1 or TRBD2 (5 bases each). Trimming removed 5 bases from V and 6 bases from J, with 14 bases in between. The V gene's germline CDR1 is SEHNR and CDR2 FQNEAQ (reference sequence). CDR3 length equals 13 residues.